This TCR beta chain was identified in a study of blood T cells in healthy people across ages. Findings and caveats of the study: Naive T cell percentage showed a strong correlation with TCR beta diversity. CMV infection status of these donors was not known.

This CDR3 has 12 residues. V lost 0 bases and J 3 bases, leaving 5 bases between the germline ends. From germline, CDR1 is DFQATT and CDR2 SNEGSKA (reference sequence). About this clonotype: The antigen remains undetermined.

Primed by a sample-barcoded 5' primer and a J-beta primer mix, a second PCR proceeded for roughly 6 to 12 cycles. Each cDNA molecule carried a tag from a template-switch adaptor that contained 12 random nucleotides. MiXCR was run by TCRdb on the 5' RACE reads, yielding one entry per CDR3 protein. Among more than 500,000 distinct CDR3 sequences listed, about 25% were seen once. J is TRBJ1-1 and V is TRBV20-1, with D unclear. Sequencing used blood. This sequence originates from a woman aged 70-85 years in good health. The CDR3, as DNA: TGCAGTGCTAGAGATCCCGACACTGAAGCTTTCTTT. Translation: CSARDPDTEAFF.